The rows below give T cell receptor beta chains drawn from one sample of a study of T-cell reconstitution after alpha-beta-depleted transplantation in children. TCRdb called the PCR reads again in MiXCR, with one record for every CDR3 protein. The table has about 250,000 distinct CDR3 sequences, 20% to 30% seen once. The sequences come from PBMCs, mostly from graft donor cells, collected 360 days after TCRalphabeta/CD19-depleted stem cell transplant. Source of these receptors: a female patient aged 2-9 years who had a stem cell transplant for congenital amegakaryocytic thrombocytopenia, so the T cells may come from the graft donor. The CDR3 runs from the conserved cysteine through the conserved F or W. The order of the fields is J gene, V gene, clone size, D gene, CDR3 protein, CDR3 DNA. D genes are given only for firm matches. Only some rows state a clone size, as once, few, many or a class for expanded clones.

TRBJ2-7	TRBV28	few	.	CASSPLLSFSGVEQYF	TGTGCCAGCAGCCCCCTACTGTCTTTCTCTGGTGTCGAGCAGTACTTC
TRBJ2-1	TRBV2	many	.	CASQMISTFWGEQFF	TGTGCCAGCCAAATGATTAGTACGTTTTGGGGTGAGCAGTTCTTC
TRBJ1-1	TRBV10-2	.	TRBD1	CASREDREMVGTEAFF	TGCGCCAGCAGAGAGGACAGGGAGATGGTAGGGACTGAAGCTTTCTTT
TRBJ2-1	TRBV6-2/TRBV6-3	few	.	CASSYGTRGAYNEQFF	TGTGCCAGCAGTTACGGCACACGAGGCGCCTACAATGAGCAGTTCTTC
TRBJ2-5	TRBV6-5	.	.	CASSYGLVREETQYF	TGTGCCAGCAGTTACGGGCTAGTCAGAGAAGAGACCCAGTACTTC
TRBJ1-5	TRBV3-1	.	.	CASSQDMGRQPQHF	TGTGCCAGCAGCCAAGACATGGGGCGGCAGCCCCAGCATTTT
TRBJ2-6	TRBV24-1	.	.	CATKANSGANVLTF	TGTGCCACCAAGGCCAACTCTGGGGCCAACGTCCTGACTTTC
TRBJ2-2	TRBV5-6	.	TRBD2	CASAFTGLAGGKGELFF	TGTGCCAGCGCCTTCACGGGACTAGCGGGAGGAAAGGGGGAGCTGTTTTTT
TRBJ1-6	TRBV6-5	few	.	CASSYRAYPYNSPLHF	TGTGCCAGCAGTTACCGGGCGTATCCCTATAATTCACCCCTCCACTTT
TRBJ2-7	TRBV6-2/TRBV6-3	many	.	CASMRRNSAYEQYF	TGTGCCAGCATGCGTCGCAACTCAGCCTACGAGCAGTACTTC
TRBJ2-7	TRBV20-1	.	TRBD2	CSARWVAGSYEQYF	TGCAGTGCTAGATGGGTAGCGGGCTCCTACGAGCAGTACTTC
TRBJ2-1	TRBV5-6	.	.	CASPPTGGLLGEQFF	TGTGCCAGTCCCCCCACGGGGGGCCTTTTGGGTGAGCAGTTCTTC
TRBJ1-2	TRBV28	few	TRBD1	CASSSRQGPNYGYTF	TGTGCCAGCAGTTCCAGACAGGGGCCGAACTATGGCTACACCTTC
TRBJ2-2	TRBV4-1	.	.	CASRGLVAGELFF	TGCGCCAGCAGAGGACTTGTGGCCGGGGAGCTGTTTTTT
TRBJ2-2	TRBV7-3	.	.	CASSPDLKATGELFF	TGTGCCAGCAGCCCGGACCTAAAGGCCACCGGGGAGCTGTTTTTT
TRBJ2-7	TRBV25-1	.	.	CASSEYRTEEYYEQYF	TGTGCCAGCAGTGAATATAGGACAGAGGAATACTACGAGCAGTACTTC
TRBJ1-1	TRBV29-1	.	.	CMGAQDSNTEAFF	TGCATGGGGGCGCAGGATTCCAACACTGAAGCTTTCTTT
TRBJ1-2	TRBV12-3/TRBV12-4	.	.	CASSPPGVYGYTF	TGTGCCAGCAGCCCACCGGGGGTCTATGGCTACACCTTC
TRBJ1-1	TRBV5-1	.	.	CASKFSQASWNTEAFF	TGCGCCAGCAAATTTTCACAGGCAAGTTGGAACACTGAAGCTTTCTTT
TRBJ2-2	TRBV7-2	.	TRBD2	CASSGTSGSWGELFF	TGTGCCAGCAGTGGGACTAGCGGGAGTTGGGGGGAGCTGTTTTTT
TRBJ1-6	TRBV12-3/TRBV12-4	.	.	CASSPRGDNSPLHF	TGTGCCAGCAGTCCCCGAGGGGACAATTCACCCCTCCACTTT
TRBJ2-4	TRBV15	.	.	CATGWVGAKNIQYF	TGTGCCACCGGATGGGTGGGGGCCAAAAACATTCAGTACTTC
TRBJ2-3	TRBV29-1	many	TRBD1	CSVIPTGGHTDTQYF	TGCAGCGTGATTCCGACAGGGGGCCACACAGATACGCAGTATTTT
TRBJ2-7	TRBV7-9	few	.	CASSLTEGYEQYF	TGTGCCAGCAGCTTGACAGAGGGATACGAGCAGTACTTC
TRBJ2-5	TRBV27	.	.	CATITEPQETQYF	TGTGCCACGATAACAGAGCCGCAAGAGACCCAGTACTTC
TRBJ2-1	TRBV29-1	many	.	CSVDTSSMADEQFF	TGCAGCGTAGACACTAGTTCCATGGCCGATGAGCAGTTCTTC
TRBJ2-7	TRBV5-5	.	.	CASTARAELSYEQYF	TGTGCCAGCACCGCCCGGGCAGAGCTCTCCTACGAGCAGTACTTC
TRBJ1-5	TRBV28	.	TRBD1	CASSPDRVGTQPQHF	TGTGCCAGCAGTCCAGACAGGGTCGGTACTCAGCCCCAGCATTTT
TRBJ2-5	TRBV4-1	.	TRBD1	CASSQTGQGTETQYF	TGCGCCAGCAGCCAAACGGGACAGGGGACGGAGACCCAGTACTTC
TRBJ2-1	TRBV4-3	.	.	CASSQLTEYNEQFF	TGCGCCAGCAGCCAACTAACAGAATACAATGAGCAGTTCTTC
TRBJ2-3	TRBV12-3/TRBV12-4	.	TRBD1	CASRTGTGTSTDTQYF	TGTGCCAGCAGAACCGGGACAGGAACTAGCACAGATACGCAGTATTTT
TRBJ2-1	TRBV12-3/TRBV12-4	many	.	CASSLVDQRLQQFF	TGTGCCAGCAGTTTAGTGGACCAGCGCTTGCAGCAGTTCTTC
TRBJ2-7	TRBV28	.	TRBD2	CASKAGGQRYEQYF	TGTGCCAGCAAAGCGGGAGGGCAAAGGTACGAGCAGTACTTC
TRBJ1-3	TRBV2	few	.	CASSETAGNTIYF	TGTGCCAGCAGTGAGACAGCTGGAAACACCATATATTTT
TRBJ1-2	TRBV5-1	.	.	CASSLGVEGDGYTF	TGCGCCAGCAGCTTGGGGGTAGAAGGGGATGGCTACACCTTC
TRBJ2-2	TRBV10-3	few	.	CAISEKRGEFTGELFF	TGTGCCATCAGCGAGAAAAGGGGGGAGTTCACCGGGGAGCTGTTTTTT
TRBJ1-1	TRBV7-2	.	.	CASSVTGRVNTEAFF	TGTGCCAGCAGCGTAACAGGGAGAGTGAACACTGAAGCTTTCTTT
TRBJ1-4	TRBV21-1	.	.	CASRGGDDEKLFF	TGTGCCAGTCGCGGAGGTGATGATGAAAAACTGTTTTTT
TRBJ2-3	TRBV20-1	many	.	CSAKAYADTQYF	TGCAGCGCAAAAGCGTACGCAGATACGCAGTATTTT
TRBJ2-2	TRBV7-9	.	.	CASSISGNTGELFF	TGTGCCAGCAGCATAAGCGGGAACACCGGGGAGCTGTTTTTT
TRBJ2-1	TRBV21-1	.	.	CASSKWSPPAEQFF	TGTGCCAGCAGCAAATGGTCACCTCCCGCTGAGCAGTTCTTC
TRBJ2-3	TRBV10-3	few	TRBD1	CAISRQGQADTQYF	TGTGCCATCAGCCGACAGGGGCAAGCAGATACGCAGTATTTT
TRBJ2-2	TRBV5-1	few	TRBD1	CASSFRDRGESGELFF	TGCGCCAGCAGCTTCAGAGACAGGGGAGAGTCCGGGGAGCTGTTTTTT
TRBJ2-7	TRBV18	few	.	CASSLTDSPRSEQYF	TGTGCCAGCTCACTTACTGACAGCCCCCGGAGCGAGCAGTACTTC
TRBJ2-6	TRBV27	once	.	CASAVQGRSYGANVLTF	TGTGCCAGCGCTGTACAGGGAAGGTCGTACGGGGCCAACGTCCTGACTTTC
TRBJ2-7	TRBV5-5	few	.	CASGEEPAAGYEQYF	TGTGCCAGCGGAGAAGAGCCAGCTGCGGGGTACGAGCAGTACTTC
TRBJ2-7	TRBV11-2	.	TRBD2	CASSLKASSGRASYEQYF	TGTGCCAGCAGCCTGAAAGCCTCTAGCGGGAGGGCCTCGTACGAGCAGTACTTC
TRBJ1-2	TRBV20-1	few	.	CSAREEPTNYGYTF	TGCAGTGCTAGGGAGGAACCTACTAACTATGGCTACACCTTC